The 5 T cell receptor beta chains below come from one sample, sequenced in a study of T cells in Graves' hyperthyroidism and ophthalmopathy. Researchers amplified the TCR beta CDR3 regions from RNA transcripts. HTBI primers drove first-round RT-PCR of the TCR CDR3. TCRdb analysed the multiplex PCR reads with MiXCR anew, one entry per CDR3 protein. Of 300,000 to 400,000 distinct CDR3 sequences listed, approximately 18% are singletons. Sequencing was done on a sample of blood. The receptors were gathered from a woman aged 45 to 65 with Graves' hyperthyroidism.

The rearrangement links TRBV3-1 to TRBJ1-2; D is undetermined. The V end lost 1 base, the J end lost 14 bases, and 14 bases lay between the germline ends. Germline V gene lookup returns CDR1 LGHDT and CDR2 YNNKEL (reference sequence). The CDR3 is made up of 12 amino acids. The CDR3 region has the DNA TGTGCCAGCAGCCAAGGAACAGCCCCGGAAACCTTC. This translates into CASSQGTAPETF.

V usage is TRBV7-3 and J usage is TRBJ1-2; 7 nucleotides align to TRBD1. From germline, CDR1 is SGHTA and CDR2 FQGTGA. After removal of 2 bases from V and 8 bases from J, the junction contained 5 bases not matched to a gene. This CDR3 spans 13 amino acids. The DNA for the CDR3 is TGTGCCAGCAGCTTATCGACAGGGAGCGGCTACACCTTC. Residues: CASSLSTGSGYTF.

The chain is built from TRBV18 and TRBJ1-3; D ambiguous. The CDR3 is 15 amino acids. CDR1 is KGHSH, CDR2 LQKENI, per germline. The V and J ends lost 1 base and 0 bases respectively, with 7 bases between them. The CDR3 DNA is TGTGCCAGCTCACCACTTACTCTCTCTGGAAACACCATATATTTT. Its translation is CASSPLTLSGNTIYF.

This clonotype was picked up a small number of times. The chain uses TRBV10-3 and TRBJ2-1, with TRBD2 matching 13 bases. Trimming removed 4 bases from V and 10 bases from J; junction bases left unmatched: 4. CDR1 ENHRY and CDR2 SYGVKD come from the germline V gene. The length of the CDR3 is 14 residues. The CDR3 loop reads CAISGTSGSGEQFF. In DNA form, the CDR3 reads TGTGCCATCAGTGGGACTAGCGGGAGCGGGGAGCAGTTCTTC.

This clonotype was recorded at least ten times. CDR3 sequence: CASSEAPVGLDTQYF. CDR3 DNA sequence: TGTGCCAGCAGTGAAGCGCCCGTGGGGTTAGATACGCAGTATTTT. The rearrangement uses TRBV2 and TRBJ2-3, with D unclear. Trimming cost V 0 bases and J 5 bases, with 12 bases left between them. The V gene's germline CDR1 is SNHLY and CDR2 FYNNEI. There are 15 residues in the CDR3.